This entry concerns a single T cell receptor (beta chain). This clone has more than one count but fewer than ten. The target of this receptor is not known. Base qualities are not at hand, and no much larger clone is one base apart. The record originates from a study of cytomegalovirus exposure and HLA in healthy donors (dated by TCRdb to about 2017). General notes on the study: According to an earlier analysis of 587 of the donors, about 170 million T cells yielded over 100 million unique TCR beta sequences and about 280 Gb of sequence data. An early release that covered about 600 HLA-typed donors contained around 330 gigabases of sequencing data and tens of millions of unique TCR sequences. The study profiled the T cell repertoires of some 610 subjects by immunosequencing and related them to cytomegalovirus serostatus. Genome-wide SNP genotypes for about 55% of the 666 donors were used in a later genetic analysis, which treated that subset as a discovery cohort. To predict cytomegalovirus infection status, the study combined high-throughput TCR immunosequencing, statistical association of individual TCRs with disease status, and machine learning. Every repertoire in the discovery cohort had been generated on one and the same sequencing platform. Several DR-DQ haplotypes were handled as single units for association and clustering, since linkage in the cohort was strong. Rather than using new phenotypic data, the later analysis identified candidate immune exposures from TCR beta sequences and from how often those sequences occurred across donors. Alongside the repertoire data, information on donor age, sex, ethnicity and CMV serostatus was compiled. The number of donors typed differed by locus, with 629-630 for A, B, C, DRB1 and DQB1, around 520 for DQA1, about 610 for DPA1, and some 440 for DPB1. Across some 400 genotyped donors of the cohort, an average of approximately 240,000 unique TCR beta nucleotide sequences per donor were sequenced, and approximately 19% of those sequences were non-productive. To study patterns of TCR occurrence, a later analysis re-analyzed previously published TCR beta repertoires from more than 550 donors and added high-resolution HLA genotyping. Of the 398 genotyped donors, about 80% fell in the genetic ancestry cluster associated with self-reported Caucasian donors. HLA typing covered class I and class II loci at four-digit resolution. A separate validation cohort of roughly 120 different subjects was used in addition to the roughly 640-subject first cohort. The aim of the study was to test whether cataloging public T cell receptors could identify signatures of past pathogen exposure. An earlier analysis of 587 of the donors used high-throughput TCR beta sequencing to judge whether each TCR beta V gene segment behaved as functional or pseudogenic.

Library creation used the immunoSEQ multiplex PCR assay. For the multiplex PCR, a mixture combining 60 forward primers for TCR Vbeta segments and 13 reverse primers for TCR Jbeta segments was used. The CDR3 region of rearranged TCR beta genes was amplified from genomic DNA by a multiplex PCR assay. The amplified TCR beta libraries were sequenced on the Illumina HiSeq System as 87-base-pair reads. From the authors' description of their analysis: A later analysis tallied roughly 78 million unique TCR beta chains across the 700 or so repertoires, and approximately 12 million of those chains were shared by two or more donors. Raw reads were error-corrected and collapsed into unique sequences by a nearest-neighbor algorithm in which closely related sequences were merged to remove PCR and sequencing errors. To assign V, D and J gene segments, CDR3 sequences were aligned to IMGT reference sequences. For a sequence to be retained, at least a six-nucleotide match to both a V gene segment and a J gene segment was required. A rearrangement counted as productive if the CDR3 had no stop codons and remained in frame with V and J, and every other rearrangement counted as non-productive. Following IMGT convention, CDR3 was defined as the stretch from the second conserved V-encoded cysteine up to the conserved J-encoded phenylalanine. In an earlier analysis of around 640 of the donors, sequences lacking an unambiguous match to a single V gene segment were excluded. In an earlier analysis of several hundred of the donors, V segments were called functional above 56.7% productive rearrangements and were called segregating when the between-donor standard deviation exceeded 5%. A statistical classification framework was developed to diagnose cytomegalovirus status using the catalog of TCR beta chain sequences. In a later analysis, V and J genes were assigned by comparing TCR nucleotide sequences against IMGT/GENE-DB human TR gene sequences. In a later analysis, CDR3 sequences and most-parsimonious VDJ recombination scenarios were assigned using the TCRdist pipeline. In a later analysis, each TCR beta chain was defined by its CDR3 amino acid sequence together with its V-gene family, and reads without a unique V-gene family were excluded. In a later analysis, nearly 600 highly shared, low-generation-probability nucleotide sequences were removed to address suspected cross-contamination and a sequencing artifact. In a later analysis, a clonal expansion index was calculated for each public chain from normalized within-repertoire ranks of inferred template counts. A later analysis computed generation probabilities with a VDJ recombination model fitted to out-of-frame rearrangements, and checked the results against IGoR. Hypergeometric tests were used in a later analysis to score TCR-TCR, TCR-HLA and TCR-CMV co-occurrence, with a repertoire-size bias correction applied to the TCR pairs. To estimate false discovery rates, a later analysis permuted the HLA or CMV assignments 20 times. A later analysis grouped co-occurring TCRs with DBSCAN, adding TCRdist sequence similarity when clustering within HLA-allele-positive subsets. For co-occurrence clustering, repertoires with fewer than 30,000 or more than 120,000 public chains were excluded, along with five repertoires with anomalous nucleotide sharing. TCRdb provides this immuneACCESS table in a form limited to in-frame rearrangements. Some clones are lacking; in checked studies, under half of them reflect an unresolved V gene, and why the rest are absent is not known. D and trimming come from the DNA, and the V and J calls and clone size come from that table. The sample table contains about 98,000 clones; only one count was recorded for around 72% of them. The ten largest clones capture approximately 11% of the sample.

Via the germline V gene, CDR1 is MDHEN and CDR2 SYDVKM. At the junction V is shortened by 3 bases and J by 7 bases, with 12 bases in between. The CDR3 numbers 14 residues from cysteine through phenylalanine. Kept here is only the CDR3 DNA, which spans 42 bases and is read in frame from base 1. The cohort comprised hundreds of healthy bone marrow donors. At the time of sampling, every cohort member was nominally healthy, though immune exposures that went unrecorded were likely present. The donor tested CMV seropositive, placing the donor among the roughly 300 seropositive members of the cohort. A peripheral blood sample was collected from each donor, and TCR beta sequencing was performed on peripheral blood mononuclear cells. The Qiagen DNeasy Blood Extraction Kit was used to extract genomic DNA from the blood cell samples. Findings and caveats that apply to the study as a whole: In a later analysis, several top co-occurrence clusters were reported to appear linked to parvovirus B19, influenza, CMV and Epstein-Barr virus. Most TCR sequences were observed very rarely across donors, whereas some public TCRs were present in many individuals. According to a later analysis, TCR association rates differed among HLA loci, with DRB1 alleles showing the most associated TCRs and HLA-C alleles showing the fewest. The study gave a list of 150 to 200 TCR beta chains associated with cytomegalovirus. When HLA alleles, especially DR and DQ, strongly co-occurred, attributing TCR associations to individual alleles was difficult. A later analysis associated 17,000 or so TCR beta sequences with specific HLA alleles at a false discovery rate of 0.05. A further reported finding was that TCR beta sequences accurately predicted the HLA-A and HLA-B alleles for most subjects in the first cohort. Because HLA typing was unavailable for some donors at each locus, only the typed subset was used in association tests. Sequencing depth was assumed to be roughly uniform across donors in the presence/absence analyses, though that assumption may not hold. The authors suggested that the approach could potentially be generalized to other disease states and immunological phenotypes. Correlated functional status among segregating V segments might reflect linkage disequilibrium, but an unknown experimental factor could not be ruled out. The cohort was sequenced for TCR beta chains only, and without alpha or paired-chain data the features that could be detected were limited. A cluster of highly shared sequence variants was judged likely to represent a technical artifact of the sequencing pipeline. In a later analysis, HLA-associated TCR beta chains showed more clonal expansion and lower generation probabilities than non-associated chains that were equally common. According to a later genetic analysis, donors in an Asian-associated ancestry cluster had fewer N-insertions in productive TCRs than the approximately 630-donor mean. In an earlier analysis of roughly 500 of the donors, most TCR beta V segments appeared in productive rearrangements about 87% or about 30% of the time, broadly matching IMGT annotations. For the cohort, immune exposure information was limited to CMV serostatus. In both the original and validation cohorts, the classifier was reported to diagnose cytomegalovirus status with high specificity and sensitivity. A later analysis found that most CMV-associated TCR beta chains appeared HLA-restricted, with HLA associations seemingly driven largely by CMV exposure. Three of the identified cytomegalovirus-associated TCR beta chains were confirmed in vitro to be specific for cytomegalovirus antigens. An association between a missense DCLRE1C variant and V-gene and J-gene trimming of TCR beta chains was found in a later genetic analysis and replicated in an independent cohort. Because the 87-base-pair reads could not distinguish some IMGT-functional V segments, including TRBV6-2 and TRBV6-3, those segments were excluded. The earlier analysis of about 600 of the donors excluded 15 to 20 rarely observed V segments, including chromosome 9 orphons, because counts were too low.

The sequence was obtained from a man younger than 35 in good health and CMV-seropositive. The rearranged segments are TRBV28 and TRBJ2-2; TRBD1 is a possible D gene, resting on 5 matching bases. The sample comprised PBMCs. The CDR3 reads CASSFTRAIGELFF. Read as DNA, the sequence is TGTGCCAGCAGTTTCACCAGGGCCATCGGGGAGCTGTTTTTT.